The next 23 T cell receptor beta chains were all read from a single sample in a study of T cell changes during pregnancy in multiple sclerosis. This table comes from immunoSEQ multiplex PCR, and its TCRdb copy is limited to in-frame clones, with some not included. The data contain some 40,000 clones, approximately 88% of them seen just once; the ten biggest clones take up less than 0.7%. The source was CD4+ T cells from peripheral blood mononuclear cells, collected in the first trimester of pregnancy. The receptor set was obtained from a female donor with multiple sclerosis, enrolled in a pregnancy study.

In its sample, this clone was seen once. The chain employs TRBV5-1 and TRBJ2-7; TRBD2 matches 7 bases. The CDR3 contains 16 residues. Germline-derived CDR1 and CDR2 are SGHRS and YFSETQ. The J segment lost 4 bases and the V segment lost 0 bases, leaving 10 bases of the junction unmatched. CDR3 sequence (DNA): TGCGCCAGCAGCTTGGGGGCAGGGAGACTAGCTTACGAGCAGTACTTC. This translates into CASSLGAGRLAYEQYF.

V usage is TRBV7-9 and J usage is TRBJ2-2; 12 bases are a match to TRBD1. V was clipped by 6 bases and J by 0 bases; unmatched bases: 5. Germline CDR1 and CDR2: SEHNR and FQNEAQ (reference sequence). The CDR3 is 17 residues long. The CDR3 DNA reads TGTGCCAGCAGGGGGGACAGGGGGCAGGCGAACACCGGGGAGCTGTTTTTT. Its protein is CASRGDRGQANTGELFF.

The rearrangement joins TRBV19 to TRBJ2-1; TRBD1 matches at 9 bases. The CDR3 sequence is 16 residues long. After removal of 6 bases from V and 5 bases from J, the junction contained 11 bases not matched to a gene. Looked up from germline, CDR1 is LNHDA and CDR2 is SQIVND (reference sequence). CDR3 bases: TGTGCCAGTAGCCCCTCCCGGGACAGGGACGACAATGAGCAGTTCTTC. Its protein is CASSPSRDRDDNEQFF.

This chain uses TRBV5-1 with TRBJ2-2, with D maybe TRBD1 (5 bases). Germline V lookup: CDR1 SGHRS, CDR2 YFSETQ. The length of the CDR3 is 16 residues. The V gene lost 0 bases and the J gene lost 4 bases, with 13 bases spanning the gap. This CDR3 reads CASSLGSGIGTGELFF. CDR3 nucleotides: TGCGCCAGCAGCTTGGGATCAGGGATCGGCACCGGGGAGCTGTTTTTT. The whole variable domain, remainder taken from reference TRBV5-1 and TRBJ2-2, is KAGVTQTPRYLIKTRGQQVTLSCSPISGHRSVSWYQQTPGQGLQFLFEYFSETQRNKGNFPGRFSGRQFSNSRSEMNVSTLELGDSALYLCASSLGSGIGTGELFFGEGSRLTVL.

This clone was found once. The chain carries TRBV4-2 and TRBJ2-7; 7 bases fit TRBD2. Germline V CDR1 and CDR2: LGHNA, YNFKEQ. The CDR3 runs to 13 residues. V lost 3 bases to trimming and J lost 3 bases; unmatched junction nucleotides: 2. CDR3 region: CASSQGTNYEQYF. CDR3 bases: TGTGCCAGCAGCCAGGGGACTAACTACGAGCAGTACTTC.

This chain joins TRBV7-2 and TRBJ1-2; the match to TRBD1 covers 8 bases. In germline, CDR1 is SGHTA, CDR2 FQGNSA. After removal of 4 bases from V and 4 bases from J, the junction contained 11 bases not matched to a gene. The CDR3 covers 16 residues. The CDR3 is CASSSPSRTGIYGYTF. CDR3 in DNA: TGTGCCAGCAGCTCCCCCTCGCGGACAGGGATCTATGGCTACACCTTC.

This clone was seen just once. The genes are TRBV28 and TRBJ1-4; D ambiguous. The CDR3 covers 12 residues. Germline loops: CDR1 MDHEN, CDR2 SYDVKM. V gave up 6 bases and J gave up 10 bases, with 12 bases separating them. The CDR3: CASRGLHGKLFF. CDR3 in DNA: TGTGCCAGCAGGGGCCTGCACGGAAAACTGTTTTTT.

This chain links TRBV27 with TRBJ2-7; maybe TRBD1 (5 bases). CDR1 and CDR2 (germline): MNHEY, SMNVEV (reference sequence). Trimming removed 5 bases from V and 3 bases from J, with 14 bases in between. The CDR3 loop spans 14 amino acids. CDR3 bases: TGTGCCAGCAGTCCCAGGGCTTTAGGCTACGAGCAGTACTTC. It translates to CASSPRALGYEQYF.

The V call is TRBV4-2, the J call TRBJ2-1; tentative D call: TRBD2 (5 bases). Deletions cut 0 bases from V and 1 base from J, with 13 bases between. Germline CDR1 LGHNA, CDR2 YNFKEQ. This CDR3 is built from 17 residues. The CDR3: CASSQDSSRGSYNEQFF. The CDR3 DNA reads as TGTGCCAGCAGCCAAGATTCCTCCCGCGGGTCCTACAATGAGCAGTTCTTC.

This chain uses TRBV7-9 with TRBJ2-1; D may be TRBD1 (6 bases). The germline V gene has CDR1 SEHNR and CDR2 FQNEAQ (reference sequence). Deletions cut 5 bases from V and 10 bases from J, with 12 bases between. The CDR3 length is 12 residues. CDR3 DNA: TGTGCCAGCAGCCCTACAGGGAAGGAGCAGTTCTTC. The encoded protein is CASSPTGKEQFF.

The CDR3 region has the DNA TGTGCCAGCAGTTACCTCCAGGGAGGGACCCAGTACTTC. Protein: CASSYLQGGTQYF. This sequence joins TRBV6-5 and TRBJ2-5; a weak D match, TRBD2 (6 bases). Trimming took off 2 bases at V and 7 bases at J, with 11 bases between the two ends. Germline CDR1 is MNHEY and CDR2 is SVGAGI. The CDR3 covers 13 residues.

This clone was seen a single time. V is TRBV30 and J is TRBJ1-3; D is undetermined. The ends were cut back, 2 bases at V and 0 bases at J, with 8 bases in the middle. This CDR3 has 14 residues. Per the germline V gene, CDR1 is GTSNPN and CDR2 is SVGIG (reference sequence). The CDR3 sequence is CAWSIWSSGNTIYF. CDR3 sequence (DNA): TGTGCCTGGAGTATCTGGAGCTCTGGAAACACCATATATTTT.

The chain is built from TRBV19 and TRBJ2-5; D may be TRBD1 (6 bases). V lost 1 base and J lost 0, with 12 bases in between. The CDR3 is made up of 16 amino acids. CDR1 and CDR2 (germline): LNHDA, SQIVND (reference sequence). The CDR3 here is CASSIGRQAYQETQYF. For the CDR3, the DNA is TGTGCCAGTAGTATAGGCCGACAGGCCTACCAAGAGACCCAGTACTTC.

This clone came up once. The V gene is TRBV25-1, the J gene TRBJ2-3, with 15 positions matching TRBD2. V was pared by 2 bases and J by 7 bases, with 4 bases of the junction left unmatched. Germline CDR1 MGHDK, CDR2 SYGVNS. This CDR3 has 16 amino acids. The CDR3 DNA reads TGTGCCAGCAGTGAAGGACTAGCGGGAGGGAGGAATACGCAGTATTTT. Protein sequence: CASSEGLAGGRNTQYF.

The chain joins TRBV5-1 to TRBJ1-2, with 8 bases matching TRBD1. The CDR3 is 15 residues long. Trimming took 4 bases from V and 6 from J; bases not matched to a gene: 11. Germline V gives CDR1 SGHRS, CDR2 YFSETQ. CDR3 amino acids: CASSGGQGRLDGYTF. The CDR3 nucleotides are TGCGCCAGCAGCGGCGGACAGGGCCGATTGGATGGCTACACCTTC.

This chain uses TRBV30 with TRBJ2-2, with 7 bases lining up with TRBD2. CDR1 and CDR2 from the germline V gene are GTSNPN and SVGIG (reference sequence). V trimming: 8 bases; J trimming: 1 base; junction bases outside the gene matches: 4. The CDR3 is 13 residues long. CDR3 nucleotide sequence: TGTGCCGGGGGAGGGCAGAACACCGGGGAGCTGTTTTTT. It is translated as CAGGGQNTGELFF.

This clone came up once. The chain employs TRBV9 and TRBJ2-7, with 7 bases fitting TRBD2. The germline CDR1 and CDR2 sequences are SGDLS and YYNGEE. J gave up 1 base and V 0 bases, and 4 bases lay outside the gene matches. The CDR3 has 15 amino acids. The CDR3 here is CASSVGNGGSYEQYF. CDR3 coding DNA: TGTGCCAGCAGCGTAGGCAACGGGGGGTCCTACGAGCAGTACTTC.

The chain combines TRBV4-1 with TRBJ1-1, with 8 bases matching TRBD1. Trimming cost V 3 bases and J 5 bases; bases outside gene matches: 8. Germline CDR1 reads MGHRA; CDR2 reads YSYEKL. CDR3 length: 15 residues. DNA of the CDR3: TGCGCCAGCAGCCAGACAGGGGTAGTAGAGACTGAAGCTTTCTTT. This codes for CASSQTGVVETEAFF.

CDR3 sequence: CAWGELSNQPQHF. The CDR3 DNA follows: TGTGCCTGGGGAGAACTTAGCAATCAGCCCCAGCATTTT. This chain links TRBV30 with TRBJ1-5; no clear D. The CDR3 sequence is 13 residues long. CDR1 is GTSNPN and CDR2 is SVGIG in the germline V gene (reference sequence). Trimming left V 5 bases short and J 0 bases short, with 8 bases between.

The chain links TRBV9 to TRBJ2-1, with D possibly TRBD2 on 7 matching bases. V lost 0 bases to trimming and J lost 4 bases, with 14 bases between them. The CDR3 extends over 16 amino acids. The germline V gene has CDR1 SGDLS and CDR2 YYNGEE. Written as DNA, the CDR3 is TGTGCCAGCAGCGTAGAGGTGGGAGGGGGTTACAATGAGCAGTTCTTC. Translating gives CASSVEVGGGYNEQFF. The full variable domain, in which reference TRBV9 and TRBJ2-1 provide the parts outside the CDR3, is DSGVTQTPKHLITATGQRVTLRCSPRSGDLSVYWYQQSLDQGLQFLIQYYNGEERAKGNILERFSAQQFPDLHSELNLSSLELGDSALYFCASSVEVGGGYNEQFFGPGTRLTVL.

The V call is TRBV10-1, the J call TRBJ2-1, with D maybe TRBD1 (6 bases). The CDR3 has 15 residues. V was clipped by 2 bases and J by 2 bases, with 10 bases between them. Germline values: CDR1 WNHNN, CDR2 SYGVQD (reference sequence). CDR3 in DNA: TGCGCCAGCAGTGAGGGCAGGGGAACCTACAATGAGCAGTTCTTC. Protein sequence: CASSEGRGTYNEQFF.

In DNA form, the CDR3 reads TGTGCTAGTGGCCCAGGGACTTTTCACACTGAAGCTTTCTTT. Translation gives CASGPGTFHTEAFF. The chain joins TRBV12-5 to TRBJ1-1, with a tentative D call TRBD1 (5 bases). The V gene's germline CDR1 is LGHNT and CDR2 FRNRAP. The CDR3 loop spans 14 amino acids. V lost 6 bases and J 3 bases, leaving 14 bases between the germline ends.

The V gene is TRBV18, the J gene TRBJ2-7, with 7 bases identical to TRBD2. Germline loops: CDR1 KGHSH, CDR2 LQKENI. Trimming removed 3 bases from V and 5 bases from J; junction bases left unmatched: 7. This CDR3 comprises 14 residues. The DNA of the CDR3 is TGTGCCAGCTCACCGTCCGGGGGAGGGCACGAGCAGTACTTC. Residues: CASSPSGGGHEQYF.